This T cell receptor (beta chain) was observed in a study of graft-versus-host responses after intestinal transplantation. Study information: Isolated intestinal, liver-intestinal, or multivisceral transplants were what recipients had. Anti-thymocyte globulin induction, then tacrolimus and steroids for about three years, went to all recipients. Notes on the study in general: Early post-transplant falls in HvG clones accompanied the peak levels of circulating GvH clones.

Trimming at V came to 3 bases and at J to 9 bases, leaving 4 bases not matched to a gene. Germline V lookup: CDR1 MGHRA, CDR2 YSYEKL. CDR3 length: 14 residues. Here immunoSEQ multiplex PCR was the method, and the copy in TCRdb shows in-frame clones only, minus some. The sample records 35,000 to 50,000 clones, 93% being singletons. To note about this clone: What it binds is not known.

The sequenced sample was unstimulated CD8+ T cells sorted from spleen or lymph node cells, obtained before transplant. This receptor was identified in a human donor who was the organ donor for an intestinal transplant. V usage is TRBV4-1 and J usage is TRBJ2-1; 11 bases match TRBD1. CDR3 sequence: CASSHAGTGGEQFF. DNA for the CDR3: TGCGCCAGCAGCCATGCTGGGACAGGGGGTGAGCAGTTCTTC.